These 18 T cell receptor beta chains came from one sample sequenced in a study of blood T cell repertoires in COVID-19. Only in-frame clones appear in the TCRdb table, and some are missing; sequencing was by immunoSEQ multiplex PCR. The repertoire consists of just over 300,000 clones, with 70% to 90% occurring once and the leading ten covering 2.2%. The sample comprised PBMCs or T cells enriched from blood (not recorded which). All receptors come from a man aged 25-45 years who had recovered from COVID-19.

The chain links TRBV4-3 to TRBJ1-2; TRBD1 is a possible D gene (5 bases). This CDR3 has 15 residues. Germline-derived CDR1 and CDR2 are LGHNA and YSLEER. The ends were cut back, 0 bases at V and 5 bases at J, with 13 bases in the middle. The CDR3 spells CASSQDLTAGYGYTF. CDR3 in DNA: TGCGCCAGCAGCCAAGATCTGACAGCTGGATATGGCTACACCTTC.

The V gene is TRBV5-6, the J gene TRBJ1-6; 7 nucleotides align to TRBD1. The CDR3 is 17 residues long. CDR1 is SGHDT, CDR2 YYEEEE, per germline. With V trimmed by 0 bases and J by 2 bases, 5 bases remained unmatched. CDR3 region: CASSLGRQGTYNSPLHF. DNA for the CDR3: TGTGCCAGCAGCTTGGGAAGACAGGGTACCTATAATTCACCCCTCCACTTT.

Here the CDR3 reads CASSLSGQGREVYGYTF. The CDR3 DNA sequence: TGTGCCAGCAGTTTGTCAGGACAGGGTAGGGAAGTTTATGGCTACACCTTC. The chain is built from TRBV27 and TRBJ1-2; 8 nucleotides agree with TRBD1. J was trimmed by 5 bases and V by 3 bases; bases with no gene match: 14. CDR3 length: 17 residues. CDR1 is MNHEY, CDR2 SMNVEV, per germline (reference sequence).

Concerning this clone: This could be a read error, since a much larger clone is one nucleotide away. The same CDR3 can be traced to other DNA sequences in this sample. This rearrangement joins TRBV2 to TRBJ1-2; a possible D gene is TRBD1 (5 bases). Trimming shortened V by 6 bases and J by 0 bases, and 8 bases separated the two germline ends. From germline, CDR1 is SNHLY and CDR2 FYNNEI. The CDR3 has 13 amino acids. CDR3 loop: CASSVTANYGYTF. CDR3 DNA: TGTGCCAGCAGCGTGACAGCTAACTATGGCTACACCTTC.

V and J are TRBV10-3 and TRBJ1-2; maybe TRBD1 (5 bases). The CDR3 extends over 12 amino acids. Trimming left V 8 bases short and J 7 bases short, with 14 bases between. Germline V lookup: CDR1 ENHRY, CDR2 SYGVKD. The CDR3 sequence is CAIGDSGSGYTF. DNA for the CDR3: TGTGCCATCGGGGACTCCGGCAGTGGCTACACCTTC.

The chain has TRBV3-1 (or the pseudogene TRBV3-2) and TRBJ1-2; maybe TRBD1 (5 bases). The CDR3 length is 13 residues. The germline V and J ends were trimmed by 1 base and 6 bases, with 9 bases remaining between them. The germline V gene encodes CDR1 LGHDT and CDR2 YNNKEL (reference sequence). CDR3 DNA sequence: TGTGCCAGCAGCCAAGCAGGGCCAGATGGCTACACCTTC. The encoded protein is CASSQAGPDGYTF.

A note on this clone: Other nucleotide sequences in the sample specify the same CDR3. This chain links TRBV27 with TRBJ1-2; D may be TRBD1 (5 bases). The CDR3 has 13 amino acids. The V gene lost 3 bases and the J gene lost 2 bases, with 7 bases spanning the gap. CDR1 is MNHEY, CDR2 SMNVEV, per germline (reference sequence). CDR3 in amino acids: CASSFGANYGYTF. The CDR3 bases are TGTGCCAGCAGTTTTGGGGCAAACTATGGCTACACCTTC.

This chain joins TRBV9 and TRBJ2-4, with D hard to call. The CDR3 is 14 residues long. CDR1 and CDR2 (germline): SGDLS, YYNGEE. V was pared by 0 bases and J by 4 bases, with 8 bases between. The CDR3 protein is CASSVGSQKNIQYF. CDR3 DNA sequence: TGTGCCAGCAGCGTAGGTTCTCAGAAAAACATTCAGTACTTC.

The chain combines TRBV6-5 with TRBJ1-1, with a possible D match to TRBD1 (5 bases). The CDR3 loop spans 15 amino acids. The V end was cut by 8 bases, the J end by 3 bases, with 19 bases between. Germline V lookup: CDR1 MNHEY, CDR2 SVGAGI. The CDR3 DNA reads TGTGCCAGCTCATATGTCGGGGGGTTGGACACTGAAGCTTTCTTT. It codes for CASSYVGGLDTEAFF.

V usage is TRBV18 and J usage is TRBJ1-2; possibly TRBD1 for D (5 bases). V was cut by 3 bases and J by 5 bases, with 16 bases left in between. This CDR3 has 15 residues. Germline lookup yields CDR1 KGHSH and CDR2 LQKENI. The CDR3 DNA follows: TGTGCCAGCTCACCCGACGACAGCGCCAGTTATGGCTACACCTTC. Its translation is CASSPDDSASYGYTF.

The rearrangement joins TRBV5-6 to TRBJ2-2; 8 bases align to TRBD2. Per germline, CDR1 SGHDT and CDR2 YYEEEE. The CDR3 totals 14 residues. V lost 1 base to trimming and J lost 5 bases; unmatched junction nucleotides: 1. CDR3 sequence reads: CASSLRGGTGELFF. CDR3 sequence (DNA): TGTGCCAGCAGCTTGCGCGGGGGGACCGGGGAGCTGTTTTTT.

A note on this clone: The junction shows a germline mismatch at one end, possibly a read error. The chain uses TRBV5-5 and TRBJ2-5; maybe TRBD2 (6 bases). The CDR3 is 15 amino acids. The germline gives CDR1 SGHKS, CDR2 YYEKEE (reference sequence). The CDR3 loop reads CASRLGTDRGETQYF. The DNA of the CDR3 is TGTGCCAGCAGGTTGGGAACAGACCGGGGGGAGACCCAGTACTTC. Filled out from reference TRBV5-5 and TRBJ2-5, the complete variable domain reads DAGVTQSPTHLIKTRGQQVTLRCSPISGHKSVSWYQQVLGQGPQFIFQYYEKEERGRGNFPDRFSARQFPNYSSELNVNALLLGDSALYLCASRLGTDRGETQYFGPGTRLLVL.

The V gene is TRBV5-5, the J gene TRBJ2-5, with 11 bases lining up with TRBD2. This CDR3 comprises 18 residues. V gave up 6 bases and J gave up 0 bases; unmatched junction bases: 13. Germline V gene data show CDR1 as SGHKS and CDR2 as YYEKEE (reference sequence). In DNA form, the CDR3 reads TGTGCCAGCACACTTGGTGGTACTAGCGGGGGTTACCAAGAGACCCAGTACTTC. This codes for CASTLGGTSGGYQETQYF.

The J gene is TRBJ2-7, the V gene TRBV7-9; TRBD1 matches 7 bases. Per the germline V gene, CDR1 is SEHNR and CDR2 is FQNEAQ (reference sequence). Losses at the gene ends were 5 bases for V and 2 bases for J; bases not matched to a gene: 9. This CDR3 region has 15 residues. The CDR3 region is CASSAYRGLTYEQYF. DNA of the CDR3: TGTGCCAGCAGCGCGTACAGGGGTCTCACCTACGAGCAGTACTTC.

The CDR3 region is CASSVTGQADYGYTF. The CDR3 bases are TGTGCCAGCAGCGTGACCGGACAGGCAGACTATGGCTACACCTTC. This chain uses TRBV9 with TRBJ1-2; 7 nucleotides agree with TRBD1. Per the germline V gene, CDR1 is SGDLS and CDR2 is YYNGEE. The V gene end was trimmed by 2 bases and the J gene end by 3 bases; junction bases not matched to a gene: 7. CDR3 size: 15 residues.

This clone was detected only once. V and J are TRBV5-1 and TRBJ1-2, with TRBD1 identical over 8 bases. The V gene's germline CDR1 is SGHRS and CDR2 YFSETQ. CDR3 length: 16 residues. J lost 5 bases, V lost 0 bases, and 9 bases had no gene match. DNA of the CDR3: TGCGCCAGCAGCTTGGCCCAGGGGGCGGTTCAGTATGGCTACACCTTC. Encoded protein: CASSLAQGAVQYGYTF.

This clone was picked up a small number of times. This chain joins TRBV5-4 and TRBJ2-1; possible D gene TRBD2, 5 bases. The CDR3 is 16 amino acids. The germline V and J ends were trimmed by 2 bases and 1 base, with 13 bases remaining between them. Looked up from germline, CDR1 is SGHNT and CDR2 is YYREEE (reference sequence). CDR3 sequence: CASSLGPGGSYNEQFF. DNA for the CDR3: TGTGCCAGCAGCTTAGGGCCCGGAGGATCCTACAATGAGCAGTTCTTC. The whole variable domain, remainder taken from reference TRBV5-4 and TRBJ2-1, is ETGVTQSPTHLIKTRGQQVTLRCSSQSGHNTVSWYQQALGQGPQFIFQYYREEENGRGNFPPRFSGLQFPNYSSELNVNALELDDSALYLCASSLGPGGSYNEQFFGPGTRLTVL.

This sequence joins TRBV3-1 (or the pseudogene TRBV3-2) and TRBJ1-1, with D perhaps matching TRBD1 (5 bases). CDR1 is LGHDT, CDR2 YNNKEL, per germline (reference sequence). The germline V and J ends were trimmed by 4 bases and 7 bases, with 10 bases remaining between them. The CDR3 sequence is 12 residues long. This CDR3 is CASSLRGLEAFF. CDR3 nucleotides: TGTGCCAGCAGCCTTAGGGGACTTGAAGCTTTCTTT.